The 26 T cell receptor beta chains below were found in one sample sequenced in a study of T cells in Graves' hyperthyroidism and ophthalmopathy. Amplified TCR beta CDR3 regions came from RNA transcripts. RT-PCR in the first round (using the HTBI primer set) targeted the TCR CDR3. TCRdb reanalysed the multiplex PCR reads using MiXCR and keeps one entry per CDR3 protein. In the table there are 500,000 to 700,000 distinct CDR3 sequences, 16% of which are singletons. The sequenced sample was blood. Receptors were obtained from a woman younger than 35 with Graves' hyperthyroidism.

The V and J genes are TRBV6-2 or TRBV6-3 and TRBJ2-1; the D gene is possibly TRBD2 (6 bases). Germline V CDR1 and CDR2: MNHEY, SVGEGT. V lost 6 bases and J 3 bases, leaving 15 bases between the germline ends. The CDR3 is 15 residues long. The CDR3 here is CASSKGRRDYNEQFF. CDR3 DNA: TGTGCCAGCAGCAAGGGGCGGAGGGACTACAATGAGCAGTTCTTC.

This clonotype occurred a few times. The chain links TRBV7-6 to TRBJ2-2; 7 nucleotides line up with TRBD1. This CDR3 is built from 15 residues. From germline, CDR1 is SGHVS and CDR2 FNYEAQ. V was clipped by 5 bases and J by 6 bases; unmatched bases: 9. The CDR3 sequence: CASSNRQGRAGELFF. CDR3 nucleotide sequence: TGTGCCAGCAGCAATAGACAGGGCAGGGCCGGGGAGCTGTTTTTT. The variable domain in full, completed from reference TRBV7-6 and TRBJ2-2, reads GAGVSQSPRYKVTKRGQDVALRCDPISGHVSLYWYRQALGQGPEFLTYFNYEAQQDKSGLPNDRFSAERPEGSISTLTIQRTEQRDSAMYRCASSNRQGRAGELFFGEGSRLTVL.

The chain employs TRBV7-2 and TRBJ2-3; 7 nucleotides line up with TRBD1. Trimming took 6 bases from V and 0 from J; bases not matched to a gene: 3. This CDR3 is 14 amino acids long. CDR1 and CDR2 (germline): SGHTA, FQGNSA. CDR3 bases: TGTGCCAGCAGACCGACAGGGAGCACAGATACGCAGTATTTT. Translating it yields CASRPTGSTDTQYF.

This clonotype was recorded at least ten times. The chain combines TRBV10-3 with TRBJ1-1; 7 bases line up with TRBD1. The length of the CDR3 is 14 residues. The germline V gene has CDR1 ENHRY and CDR2 SYGVKD. V shed 7 bases, J shed 2 bases, and the junction held 7 bases outside the gene matches. The CDR3: CAIKQGPANTEAFF. As DNA, the CDR3 is TGTGCCATCAAACAGGGGCCTGCAAACACTGAAGCTTTCTTT.

The rearrangement links TRBV9 to TRBJ2-5, with 14 bases identical to TRBD2. The CDR3 spans 15 residues. Germline assignment: CDR1 SGDLS and CDR2 YYNGEE. After removal of 3 bases from V and 5 bases from J, the junction contained 3 bases not matched to a gene. CDR3 loop: CASSGTSGGQETQYF. The CDR3 DNA reads as TGTGCCAGCAGCGGGACTAGCGGGGGGCAGGAGACCCAGTACTTC. Together with reference TRBV9 and TRBJ2-5, the CDR3 gives the full variable domain: DSGVTQTPKHLITATGQRVTLRCSPRSGDLSVYWYQQSLDQGLQFLIQYYNGEERAKGNILERFSAQQFPDLHSELNLSSLELGDSALYFCASSGTSGGQETQYFGPGTRLLVL.

The chain has TRBV29-1 and TRBJ1-1, with D perhaps TRBD1 (5 bases). V lost 4 bases and J lost 1, with 13 bases in between. Germline V gives CDR1 SQVTM, CDR2 ANQGSEA. The CDR3 has 14 amino acids. The CDR3 protein is CSVAGREPNTEAFF. The CDR3 DNA sequence: TGCAGCGTTGCCGGCAGGGAGCCGAACACTGAAGCTTTCTTT.

The chain recombines TRBV6-2 or TRBV6-3 with TRBJ1-5; 11 positions agree with TRBD1. This CDR3 region has 14 residues. Germline lookup yields CDR1 MNHEY and CDR2 SVGEGT. V lost 5 bases to trimming and J lost 7 bases; unmatched junction nucleotides: 4. In DNA form, the CDR3 reads TGTGCCAGCAGTAAAGGGACAGGGGGACAGCCCCAGCATTTT. This encodes CASSKGTGGQPQHF.

A few counts support this clonotype. V gene TRBV24-1 combines with J gene TRBJ2-3, with D possibly being TRBD1 or TRBD2 (5 bases each). There are 14 residues in the CDR3. Trimming left V 4 bases short and J 5 bases short, with 12 bases between. Germline CDR1 is KGHDR and CDR2 is SFDVKD. CDR3 protein: CATSERGAKDTQYF. DNA of the CDR3: TGTGCCACCAGTGAGAGAGGGGCCAAAGATACGCAGTATTTT.

This clonotype was found a few times. The chain couples TRBV6-6 to TRBJ2-7, with TRBD2 identical over 12 bases. The germline CDR1 and CDR2 sequences are MNHNY and SVGAGI (reference sequence). The CDR3 runs to 18 residues. V gave up 0 bases and J gave up 4 bases; unmatched junction bases: 10. Here the CDR3 reads CASSYSRTSGKVRYEQYF. For the CDR3, the DNA is TGTGCCAGCAGTTACTCGCGGACTAGCGGGAAGGTGAGATACGAGCAGTACTTC.

The genes are TRBV20-1 and TRBJ2-7, with 7 bases lining up with TRBD1. Looked up from germline, CDR1 is DFQATT and CDR2 is SNEGSKA (reference sequence). Losses at the gene ends were 4 bases for V and 5 bases for J; bases not matched to a gene: 11. The CDR3 has 14 amino acids. Here the CDR3 DNA reads TGCAGTGCTAAGTTTTTTACAGGGGTCAACGAGCAGTACTTC. It codes for CSAKFFTGVNEQYF.

This chain uses TRBV7-2 with TRBJ1-2, with TRBD1 matching 12 bases. There are 17 residues in the CDR3. CDR1 is SGHTA and CDR2 is FQGNSA in the germline V gene. J was trimmed by 1 base and V by 1 base; bases with no gene match: 4. CDR3 sequence: CASSLGGTGGVNYGYTF. Here the CDR3 DNA reads TGTGCCAGCAGCTTAGGTGGGACAGGGGGCGTTAACTATGGCTACACCTTC.

The chain combines TRBV27 with TRBJ1-2; 7 nucleotides match TRBD1. The CDR3 covers 14 residues. The V gene's germline CDR1 is MNHEY and CDR2 SMNVEV (reference sequence). Germline trimming cut 5 bases from V and 8 bases from J; bases unmatched to any gene: 11. CDR3 coding DNA: TGTGCCAGCAGTCTACAGGGGAGTAGAAGCGGCTACACCTTC. This gives the protein CASSLQGSRSGYTF.

The V and J genes are TRBV30 and TRBJ2-3; 9 bases are shared with TRBD1. The germline CDR1 and CDR2 sequences are GTSNPN and SVGIG (reference sequence). This CDR3 contains 16 residues. After removal of 0 bases from V and 2 bases from J, the junction contained 6 bases not matched to a gene. The CDR3 spells CAWSVVDRGYTDTQYF. DNA for the CDR3: TGTGCCTGGAGTGTCGTAGACAGGGGGTACACAGATACGCAGTATTTT.

There are many counts of this clonotype. The V call is TRBV20-1, the J call TRBJ2-5, with 16 positions matching TRBD2. The junction had 4 bases not matched to a gene; V was cut back by 6 bases and J by 3 bases. CDR1 is DFQATT, CDR2 SNEGSKA, per germline (reference sequence). The CDR3 extends over 15 amino acids. DNA of the CDR3: TGCAGTGCCGCCGGGACTAGCGGGAGGGAAGAGACCCAGTACTTC. Protein sequence: CSAAGTSGREETQYF.

In this sample, this clonotype turned up many times. The gene calls are TRBV2 and TRBJ2-2; TRBD2 agrees at 7 bases. Looked up from germline, CDR1 is SNHLY and CDR2 is FYNNEI. The CDR3 consists of 15 residues. J was trimmed by 7 bases and V by 3 bases; bases with no gene match: 8. The CDR3 DNA reads as TGTGCCAGCAGTGATGGGGCAGGGACTAACGGGGAGCTGTTTTTT. Amino acids: CASSDGAGTNGELFF.

In this sample, this clonotype turned up many times. The chain uses TRBV6-1 and TRBJ1-5; TRBD1 aligns across 7 bases. V lost 4 bases and J lost 0; bases outside the gene matches: 6. Germline-derived CDR1 and CDR2 are MNHNS and SASEGT. This CDR3 spans 16 amino acids. The CDR3 reads CASSGRGGYSNQPQHF. The CDR3 bases are TGTGCCAGCAGTGGCAGGGGGGGGTATAGCAATCAGCCCCAGCATTTT.

The chain couples TRBV19 to TRBJ1-4, with 7 positions matching TRBD1. Trimming at V came to 8 bases and at J to 5 bases, leaving 14 bases not matched to a gene. The V gene's germline CDR1 is LNHDA and CDR2 SQIVND (reference sequence). The CDR3 extends over 16 amino acids. The CDR3 sequence: CASRRARTGGNEKLFF. CDR3 in DNA: TGTGCCAGTCGCCGAGCAAGGACAGGCGGGAATGAAAAACTGTTTTTT. The entire variable domain, with the rest obtained from reference TRBV19 and TRBJ1-4, is as follows: DGGITQSPKYLFRKEGQNVTLSCEQNLNHDAMYWYRQDPGQGLRLIYYSQIVNDFQKGDIAEGYSVSREKKESFPLTVTSAQKNPTAFYLCASRRARTGGNEKLFFGSGTQLSVL.

Many counts were recorded for this clonotype. This chain links TRBV3-1 with TRBJ2-2, with D hard to call. CDR1 and CDR2 from the germline V gene are LGHDT and YNNKEL (reference sequence). The ends were cut back, 5 bases at V and 5 bases at J, with 12 bases in the middle. The CDR3 runs 14 residues. This CDR3 is CASSSGLGTGELFF. Here the CDR3 DNA reads TGTGCCAGCAGCTCGGGCCTAGGTACCGGGGAGCTGTTTTTT.

This clonotype was observed a few times. The chain carries TRBV6-1 and TRBJ2-4; 8 bases agree with TRBD2. This CDR3 comprises 16 residues. The germline V gene has CDR1 MNHNS and CDR2 SASEGT. V shed 6 bases, J shed 0 bases, and the junction held 7 bases outside the gene matches. The CDR3 spells CASSPERGLAKNIQYF. The CDR3 DNA follows: TGTGCCAGCAGCCCTGAGCGGGGGCTAGCCAAAAACATTCAGTACTTC.

The chain has TRBV30 and TRBJ1-2, with TRBD1 matching over 7 bases. This CDR3 comprises 12 residues. Per germline, CDR1 GTSNPN and CDR2 SVGIG (reference sequence). V was clipped by 5 bases and J by 6 bases; unmatched bases: 6. The CDR3 DNA reads as TGTGCCTGGGGACAGGAGGTAGATGGCTACACCTTC. As protein: CAWGQEVDGYTF.

In this sample, this clonotype turned up many times. The CDR3 nucleotides read TGCAGCGTTGCGGCTAGCATCGATACGCAGTATTTT. Protein: CSVAASIDTQYF. The chain uses TRBV29-1 and TRBJ2-3; D is perhaps TRBD2 (5 bases). Trimming pared 4 bases from V and 6 bases from J, leaving 11 bases between. CDR1 is SQVTM, CDR2 ANQGSEA, per germline. CDR3 size: 12 residues.

This clonotype has just one count. The chain links TRBV7-9 to TRBJ1-1; no clear D gene. Trimming removed 7 bases from V and 8 bases from J, with 14 bases in between. Germline CDR1 reads SEHNR; CDR2 reads FQNEAQ (reference sequence). The CDR3 totals 12 residues. The CDR3 DNA reads as TGTGCCAGCACCCCTACGACTGACGAAGCTTTCTTT. Translation gives CASTPTTDEAFF.

At least ten counts were recorded for this clonotype. This chain's CDR3 is CSGSPLAGVDNEQFF. Here the CDR3 DNA reads TGCAGCGGAAGTCCTCTAGCGGGAGTTGACAATGAGCAGTTCTTC. This sequence joins TRBV29-1 and TRBJ2-1; TRBD2 aligns across 10 bases. Germline lookup yields CDR1 SQVTM and CDR2 ANQGSEA. Trimming took 7 bases from V and 5 from J; bases not matched to a gene: 11. The CDR3 sequence is 15 residues long.

There are many counts of this clonotype. The rearrangement uses TRBV13 and TRBJ2-1; D is uncertain. Germline V CDR1 and CDR2: PRHDT, FYEKMQ (reference sequence). With 2 bases removed from V and 5 bases from J, the gap between germline ends came to 10 bases. The CDR3 loop spans 14 amino acids. CDR3 nucleotide sequence: TGTGCCAGCAGCTTAATCCAGGCTGACAATGAGCAGTTCTTC. Its protein product is CASSLIQADNEQFF.

This chain links TRBV7-2 with TRBJ2-7; D is unresolved. The CDR3 loop spans 13 amino acids. The germline V and J ends were trimmed by 1 base and 0 bases, with 4 bases remaining between them. The germline CDR1 and CDR2 sequences are SGHTA and FQGNSA. CDR3 protein: CASSLDISYEQYF. In DNA form, the CDR3 reads TGTGCCAGCAGCTTAGACATCTCCTACGAGCAGTACTTC.

This sequence joins TRBV5-4 and TRBJ2-1, with 7 bases aligning to TRBD2. This CDR3 is built from 15 residues. Germline CDR1 SGHNT, CDR2 YYREEE (reference sequence). V lost 3 bases and J lost 3; bases outside the gene matches: 6. Here the CDR3 reads CASSSAGLVYNEQFF. CDR3 nucleotides: TGTGCCAGCAGCTCAGCTGGACTAGTCTACAATGAGCAGTTCTTC.